Following are 16 T cell receptor beta chains from one sample sequenced in a study of blood T cell repertoires in COVID-19. TCRdb keeps only in-frame clones here, not all; method: immunoSEQ multiplex PCR. This table has under 250,000 clones, around nine tenths appearing once. Sequenced material: peripheral blood. The receptor source for this set is a woman aged 70-85 years with active or convalescent COVID-19.

On this clone: Other nucleotide sequences in the sample specify the same CDR3. The V and J genes are TRBV6-5 and TRBJ1-5, with D possibly matching TRBD1 (5 bases). V was cut by 0 bases and J by 4 bases, with 7 bases left in between. The CDR3 runs 14 residues. CDR1 is MNHEY, CDR2 SVGAGI, per germline. In nucleotides, the CDR3 is TGTGCCAGCAGTTACTCGTCAGGGAATCAGCCCCAGCATTTT. The encoded protein is CASSYSSGNQPQHF.

The V gene is TRBV28, the J gene TRBJ1-5; TRBD1 agrees at 7 bases. V shed 10 bases and J 0 bases; nucleotides not matched to a gene: 12. The CDR3 loop spans 16 amino acids. The germline V gene encodes CDR1 MDHEN and CDR2 SYDVKM. CDR3 loop: CAIQRLQGVSNQPQHF. CDR3 DNA sequence: TGTGCCATTCAAAGGCTTCAGGGGGTTAGCAATCAGCCCCAGCATTTT.

The chain couples TRBV20-1 to TRBJ1-6; TRBD1 aligns across 7 bases. Trimming removed 3 bases from V and 3 bases from J; junction bases left unmatched: 8. The CDR3 is 16 amino acids. The germline V gene encodes CDR1 DFQATT and CDR2 SNEGSKA (reference sequence). CDR3 coding DNA: TGCAGTGCTAGTATTGGACAGGTCGGCTATAATTCACCCCTCCACTTT. This codes for CSASIGQVGYNSPLHF.

V gene TRBV2 combines with J gene TRBJ1-3; 10 bases match TRBD1. The CDR3 totals 16 residues. J gave up 2 bases and V 4 bases, and 5 bases lay outside the gene matches. CDR1 is SNHLY, CDR2 FYNNEI, per germline. CDR3 coding DNA: TGTGCCAGCAGTGGGACAGGGGGTAGGGCTGGAAACACCATATATTTT. Its translation: CASSGTGGRAGNTIYF.

This clone has only one observation. The rearrangement links TRBV5-1 to TRBJ1-2; 7 nucleotides agree with TRBD1. J was trimmed by 6 bases and V by 5 bases; bases with no gene match: 10. The CDR3 consists of 14 residues. Looked up from germline, CDR1 is SGHRS and CDR2 is YFSETQ. The CDR3 sequence is CASRAQPTGDGYTF. DNA for the CDR3: TGCGCCAGCAGAGCGCAGCCTACAGGGGATGGCTACACCTTC.

CDR3 sequence: CASSHFTLRGFLYEQYF. DNA for the CDR3: TGCGCCAGCAGTCATTTCACCCTTAGGGGGTTCCTATACGAGCAGTACTTC. This sequence joins TRBV23-1 and TRBJ2-7; the D gene is possibly TRBD1 (6 bases). TRBV23-1 falls under the ORF class, with uncertain function. V gave up 3 bases and J gave up 4 bases, with 22 bases separating them. The CDR3 length is 17 residues.

The sample holds a few counts of this clone. The CDR3 loop reads CSVRDTLNTEAFF. Here the CDR3 DNA reads TGCAGCGTTCGTGACACGTTGAACACTGAAGCTTTCTTT. V is TRBV29-1 and J is TRBJ1-1; D is undetermined. Germline V CDR1 and CDR2: SQVTM, ANQGSEA. The ends were cut back, 5 bases at V and 0 bases at J, with 10 bases in the middle. This CDR3 has 13 residues.

This chain links TRBV21-1 with TRBJ1-2; TRBD1 is the table's D call, not checked against the DNA. TRBV21-1 has pseudogene status. This CDR3 is built from 13 residues. CDR3 DNA sequence: TGTGCCAGCACCTTAGACAGGGGAGGAGGCTACACCTTC. This sequence encodes CASTLDRGGGYTF.

The gene calls are TRBV18 and TRBJ2-4; TRBD1 aligns across 8 bases. CDR3 length: 13 amino acids. CDR1 and CDR2 (germline): KGHSH, LQKENI. The junction had 12 bases not matched to a gene; V was cut back by 8 bases and J by 12 bases. The CDR3 here is CASAPSTGGNQYF. CDR3 in DNA: TGTGCCAGCGCTCCGTCTACAGGGGGAAATCAGTACTTC.

This clone was detected only once. The chain is built from TRBV7-2 and TRBJ2-7; D is undetermined. The germline V gene has CDR1 SGHTA and CDR2 FQGNSA. This CDR3 is built from 13 residues. Trimming stripped 3 bases from V and 6 bases from J, with 12 bases between. The CDR3 bases are TGTGCCAGCAGCTTGGCGACTGGATTCGAGCAGTACTTC. Residues: CASSLATGFEQYF.

This clone was counted once. The chain combines TRBV5-1 with TRBJ1-2; 8 nucleotides line up with TRBD1. This CDR3 contains 14 residues. Trimming took 2 bases from V and 5 from J; bases not matched to a gene: 5. Germline V gene sequence: CDR1 SGHRS, CDR2 YFSETQ. CDR3 in amino acids: CASSFDRGVYGYTF. In DNA, the CDR3 is TGCGCCAGCAGCTTTGACAGGGGAGTTTATGGCTACACCTTC.

In DNA, the CDR3 is TGTGCCAGCGAGAGCGGGACGGGGAGGGAGCAGTTCTTC. Translating it yields CASESGTGREQFF. V gene TRBV9 combines with J gene TRBJ2-1; 7 positions match TRBD2. The length of the CDR3 is 13 residues. J gave up 10 bases and V 7 bases, and 11 bases lay outside the gene matches. Per germline, CDR1 SGDLS and CDR2 YYNGEE. Using reference TRBV9 and TRBJ2-1 for the parts outside the CDR3, the full variable domain is DSGVTQTPKHLITATGQRVTLRCSPRSGDLSVYWYQQSLDQGLQFLIQYYNGEERAKGNILERFSAQQFPDLHSELNLSSLELGDSALYFCASESGTGREQFFGPGTRLTVL.

The V call is TRBV7-9, the J call TRBJ2-1, with a possible D match to TRBD1 (5 bases). V gave up 5 bases and J gave up 10 bases, with 18 bases separating them. This CDR3 is 14 amino acids long. CDR1 and CDR2 (germline): SEHNR, FQNEAQ (reference sequence). The DNA of the CDR3 is TGTGCCAGCAGCGACAAGGTGTATGACAGAGAGCAGTTCTTC. It is translated as CASSDKVYDREQFF.

The chain is built from TRBV10-3 and TRBJ1-1; D remains ambiguous. V lost 5 bases, J lost 6 bases, and 19 bases lay in between. The CDR3 totals 15 residues. Looked up from germline, CDR1 is ENHRY and CDR2 is SYGVKD. CDR3 amino acids: CAISPVTTSVAEAFF. The CDR3 DNA reads as TGTGCCATCAGTCCCGTTACAACAAGTGTCGCTGAAGCTTTCTTT.

V and J are TRBV5-1 and TRBJ2-5; 7 bases align to TRBD1. V dropped 1 base and J dropped 4; count of bases not matched to a gene: 10. The CDR3 totals 16 residues. Germline assignment: CDR1 SGHRS and CDR2 YFSETQ. The CDR3 DNA reads TGCGCCAGCAGCTTGAGACAGGGAATCGCCCGAGAGACCCAGTACTTC. Translating it yields CASSLRQGIARETQYF.

Of note for this clone: The sample contains more than one DNA sequence encoding this CDR3. The rearrangement joins TRBV6-6 to TRBJ2-1; 8 positions match TRBD1. The CDR3 has 15 amino acids. Germline trimming cut 2 bases from V and 6 bases from J; bases unmatched to any gene: 6. CDR1 and CDR2 (germline): MNHNY, SVGAGI (reference sequence). Here the CDR3 DNA reads TGTGCCAGCAGTTACGGGCAGGGGGCGATCAATGAGCAGTTCTTC. Translated, it gives CASSYGQGAINEQFF.